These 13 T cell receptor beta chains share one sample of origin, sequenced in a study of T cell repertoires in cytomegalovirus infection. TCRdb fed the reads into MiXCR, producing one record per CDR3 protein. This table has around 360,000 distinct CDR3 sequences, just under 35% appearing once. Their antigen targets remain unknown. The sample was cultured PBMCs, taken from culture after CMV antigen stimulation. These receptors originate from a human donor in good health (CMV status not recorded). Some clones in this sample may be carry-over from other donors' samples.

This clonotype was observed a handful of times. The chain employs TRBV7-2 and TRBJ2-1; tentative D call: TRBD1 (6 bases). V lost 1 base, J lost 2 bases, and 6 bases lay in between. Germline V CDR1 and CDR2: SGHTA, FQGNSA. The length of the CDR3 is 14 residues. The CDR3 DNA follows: TGTGCCAGCAGCTTAGGGACAGCCTACAATGAGCAGTTCTTC. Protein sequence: CASSLGTAYNEQFF.

CDR3 amino acids: CSARDVLASGNNEQFF. The DNA of the CDR3 is TGCAGTGCTAGAGATGTATTGGCTAGCGGAAACAATGAGCAGTTCTTC. V and J are TRBV20-1 and TRBJ2-1; the match to TRBD2 covers 7 bases. V was clipped by 0 bases and J by 5 bases; unmatched bases: 10. This CDR3 region has 16 residues. Germline loops: CDR1 DFQATT, CDR2 SNEGSKA (reference sequence).

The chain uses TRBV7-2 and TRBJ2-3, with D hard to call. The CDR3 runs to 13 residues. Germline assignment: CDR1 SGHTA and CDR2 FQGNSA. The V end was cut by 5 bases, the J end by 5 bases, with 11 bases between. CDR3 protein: CASSKQSGDTQYF. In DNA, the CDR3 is TGTGCCAGCAGCAAACAGTCGGGAGATACGCAGTATTTT.

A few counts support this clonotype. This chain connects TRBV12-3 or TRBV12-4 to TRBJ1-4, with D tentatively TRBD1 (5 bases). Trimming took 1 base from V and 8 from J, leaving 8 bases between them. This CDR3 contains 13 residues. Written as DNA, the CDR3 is TGTGCCAGCAGTTTAGTGGGGCGGGAAAAACTGTTTTTT. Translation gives CASSLVGREKLFF.

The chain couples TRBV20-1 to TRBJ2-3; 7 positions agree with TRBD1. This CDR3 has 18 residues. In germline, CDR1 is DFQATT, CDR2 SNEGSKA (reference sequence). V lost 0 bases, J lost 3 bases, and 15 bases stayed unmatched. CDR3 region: CSARDRRQGISRTDTQYF. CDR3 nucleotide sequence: TGCAGTGCTAGAGATCGGAGACAGGGTATTTCGAGGACAGATACGCAGTATTTT.

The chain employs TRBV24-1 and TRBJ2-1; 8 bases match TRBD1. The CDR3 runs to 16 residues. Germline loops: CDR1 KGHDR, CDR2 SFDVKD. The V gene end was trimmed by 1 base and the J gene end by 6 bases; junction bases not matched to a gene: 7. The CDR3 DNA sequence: TGTGCCACCAGTGATTTTAGACAGGGGATCTCCAATGAGCAGTTCTTC. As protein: CATSDFRQGISNEQFF.

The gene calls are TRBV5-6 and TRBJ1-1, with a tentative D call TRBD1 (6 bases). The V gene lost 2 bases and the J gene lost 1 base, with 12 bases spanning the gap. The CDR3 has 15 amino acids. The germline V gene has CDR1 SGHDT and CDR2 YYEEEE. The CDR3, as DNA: TGTGCCAGCAGCTTATGGGGGGGCGCGAACACTGAAGCTTTCTTT. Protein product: CASSLWGGANTEAFF.

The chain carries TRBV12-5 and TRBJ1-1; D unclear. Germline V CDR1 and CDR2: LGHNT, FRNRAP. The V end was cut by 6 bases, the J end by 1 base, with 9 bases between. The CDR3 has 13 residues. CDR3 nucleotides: TGTGCTAGTGGCAAGGCAGGGAACACTGAAGCTTTCTTT. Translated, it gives CASGKAGNTEAFF.

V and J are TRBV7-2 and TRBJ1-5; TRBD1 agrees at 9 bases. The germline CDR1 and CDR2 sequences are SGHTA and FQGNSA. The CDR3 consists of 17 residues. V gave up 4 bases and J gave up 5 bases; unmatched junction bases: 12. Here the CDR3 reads CASSSSPGQGDDQPQHF. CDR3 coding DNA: TGTGCCAGCAGCTCAAGCCCGGGACAGGGAGATGATCAGCCCCAGCATTTT.

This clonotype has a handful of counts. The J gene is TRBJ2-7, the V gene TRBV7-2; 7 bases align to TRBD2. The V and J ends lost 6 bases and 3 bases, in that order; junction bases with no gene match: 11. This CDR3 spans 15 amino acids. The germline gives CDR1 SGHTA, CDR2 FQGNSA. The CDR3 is CASRLNSGKFYEQYF. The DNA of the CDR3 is TGTGCCAGCAGGCTAAACAGCGGGAAGTTCTACGAGCAGTACTTC.

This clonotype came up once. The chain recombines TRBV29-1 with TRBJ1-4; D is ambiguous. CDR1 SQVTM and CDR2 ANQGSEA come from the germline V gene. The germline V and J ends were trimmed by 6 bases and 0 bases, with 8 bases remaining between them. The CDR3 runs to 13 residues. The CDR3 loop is CSVLSATNEKLFF. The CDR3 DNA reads TGCAGCGTCCTCAGCGCAACTAATGAAAAACTGTTTTTT.

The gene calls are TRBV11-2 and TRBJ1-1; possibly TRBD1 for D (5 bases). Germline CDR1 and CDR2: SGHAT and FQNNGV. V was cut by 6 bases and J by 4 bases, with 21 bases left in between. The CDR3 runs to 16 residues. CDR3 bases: TGTGCCAGCAGTTTCCCTTGGGGCCGGGGGAGCACTGAAGCTTTCTTT. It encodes CASSFPWGRGSTEAFF.

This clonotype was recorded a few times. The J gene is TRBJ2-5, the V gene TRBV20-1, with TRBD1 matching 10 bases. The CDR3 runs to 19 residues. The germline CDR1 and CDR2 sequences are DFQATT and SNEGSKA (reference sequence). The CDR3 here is CSAPTGGGRGESYQETQYF. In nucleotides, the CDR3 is TGCAGCGCCCCGACAGGGGGCGGTCGGGGAGAATCGTACCAAGAGACCCAGTACTTC.